This T cell receptor beta chain was identified in a study of cytomegalovirus exposure and HLA in healthy donors. Findings and limits, study-wide: Exclusion applied to some V segments, including TRBV6-2 and TRBV6-3, as they were indistinguishable. In a later analysis, V- and J-gene trimming of beta chains associated with a DCLRE1C missense variant, replicated independently.

60 Vbeta and 13 Jbeta primers were used in PCR. Sequencing was performed with immunoSEQ multiplex PCR; in TCRdb, only in-frame clones are kept and a portion is missing. The sample lists roughly 120,000 clones, around 72% occurring once. V dropped 7 bases and J dropped 7 bases, with 12 bases sitting between them. The CDR3 runs 13 residues. Germline V lookup: CDR1 SGHRS, CDR2 YFSETQ. About this clone itself: What it binds is unknown.

The rearrangement uses TRBV5-1 and TRBJ1-6; the D is unclear. Input material: PBMCs. The TCR was taken from a woman in her thirties or forties in good health and CMV-seropositive. For the CDR3, the DNA is TGCGCCAGCCAAACAGACCCAAATTCACCCCTCCACTTT. Translation: CASQTDPNSPLHF.